The rows below give T cell receptor beta chains drawn from one sample of a study of cytomegalovirus exposure and HLA in healthy donors. Sequencing was performed with immunoSEQ multiplex PCR; in TCRdb, only in-frame clones are kept and a portion is missing. The top ten hold 0.71% of the sample, which has hundreds of thousands of clones, approximately 88% seen once. The sequenced material came from PBMCs. Receptors were obtained from a boy younger than 10 in good health and CMV-seronegative. Both conserved end residues are part of each CDR3. The D gene is left open where the match is weak.

J gene | V gene | D gene | CDR3 DNA | CDR3 protein
TRBJ2-7 | TRBV9 | NA | TGTGCCAGCAGCCCATCCCCCGGGGATGGCTACGAGCAGTACTTC | CASSPSPGDGYEQYF
TRBJ1-2 | TRBV30 | NA | TGTGCCTGGAGTGTAGGAGTCGGGGACTATGGCTACACCTTC | CAWSVGVGDYGYTF
TRBJ2-3 | TRBV9 | TRBD2 | TGTGCCAGCACCATCGGACTAGCGGGGGGAAAAGATACGCAGTATTTT | CASTIGLAGGKDTQYF
TRBJ1-2 | TRBV7-8 | NA | TGTGCCAGCAGCCCATCGGGGGTATATGGCTACACCTTC | CASSPSGVYGYTF
TRBJ1-2 | TRBV19 | TRBD1 | TGTGCCAGTAGTATCGGTCAGGGGGATGGCTACACCTTC | CASSIGQGDGYTF
TRBJ2-2 | TRBV27 | NA | TGTGCCAGCAGTTTATATCCAGGATCGAACACCGGGGAGCTGTTTTTT | CASSLYPGSNTGELFF
TRBJ1-3 | TRBV9 | NA | TGTGCCAGCAGCGTAAATCCCGGGGAAATAGGAAACACCATATATTTT | CASSVNPGEIGNTIYF
TRBJ2-5 | TRBV2 | NA | TGTGCCATAGTGAACCAAGAGACCCAGTACTTC | CAIVNQETQYF
TRBJ2-7 | TRBV19 | TRBD2 | TGTGCCAGTAGTATTGGGACTAGAGGACCCGGGGAGCAGTACTTC | CASSIGTRGPGEQYF
TRBJ2-7 | TRBV7-6 | TRBD2 | TGTGCCAGCAGCTCGGGGACTAGCGGGAGTAGCTCCTACGAGCAGTACTTC | CASSSGTSGSSSYEQYF
TRBJ2-3 | TRBV2 | NA | TGTGCCAGCAGTGAAGCTGGGCTATCCGATCATTTGGATACGCAGTATTTT | CASSEAGLSDHLDTQYF
TRBJ2-7 | TRBV6-1 | TRBD2 | TGTGCCAGCAGTGAAAGTCCGGGAGGGCCCCACGAGCAGTACTTC | CASSESPGGPHEQYF
TRBJ2-4 | TRBV7-9 | TRBD2 | TGTGCCAGCAGCTCAGGACTAGCGGGAGGGGCTGGCGGCATTCAGTACTTC | CASSSGLAGGAGGIQYF
TRBJ2-7 | TRBV12-5 | TRBD2 | TGTGCTAGTGGTTTGACTAGCGGCTGGGCCTACGAGCAGTACTTC | CASGLTSGWAYEQYF
TRBJ2-3 | TRBV21-1 | NA | TGTGCCAGCAGCAAAGAGGAGGGGCGGGCAGATACGCAGTATTTT | CASSKEEGRADTQYF
TRBJ1-2 | TRBV25-1 | NA | TGTGCCAGCAGTGTGGCGGAAAACTATGGCTACACCTTC | CASSVAENYGYTF
TRBJ1-1 | TRBV5-5 | NA | TGTGCCAGCAGCTTGACAGTTATGAACACTGAAGCTTTCTTT | CASSLTVMNTEAFF
TRBJ1-1 | TRBV18 | TRBD1 | TGTGCCAGCTCACCACCCCCCGGGACAGGGAACACTGAAGCTTTCTTT | CASSPPPGTGNTEAFF
TRBJ1-1 | TRBV27 | NA | TGTGCCAGCAGTTTGGCAGGGGACACCAGAAACACTGAAGCTTTCTTT | CASSLAGDTRNTEAFF
TRBJ2-1 | TRBV5-4 | NA | TGTGCCAGCAGTCTGGACGGGGGATCGTCGTTCTTC | CASSLDGGSSFF
TRBJ2-1 | TRBV29-1 | TRBD2 | TGCAGCGTTGAGGGGGAGGGCAAGATCAATGAGCAGTTCTTC | CSVEGEGKINEQFF